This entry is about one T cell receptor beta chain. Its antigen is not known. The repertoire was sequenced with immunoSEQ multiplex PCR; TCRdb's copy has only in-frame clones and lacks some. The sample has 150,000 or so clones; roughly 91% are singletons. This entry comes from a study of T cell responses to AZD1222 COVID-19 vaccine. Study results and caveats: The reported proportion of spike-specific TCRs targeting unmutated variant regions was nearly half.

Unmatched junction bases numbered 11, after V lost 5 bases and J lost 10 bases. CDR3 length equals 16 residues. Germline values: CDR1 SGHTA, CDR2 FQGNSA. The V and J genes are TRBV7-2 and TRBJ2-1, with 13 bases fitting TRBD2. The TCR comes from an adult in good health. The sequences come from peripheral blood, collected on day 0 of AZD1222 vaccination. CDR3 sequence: CASSQRTSGGALEQFF. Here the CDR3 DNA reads TGTGCCAGCAGCCAAAGAACTAGCGGGGGGGCCTTAGAGCAGTTCTTC.